Presented here are 11 T cell receptor beta chains from one specimen sequenced in a study of blood T cells in healthy people across ages. Combining a sample-barcoded 5' primer with a J-beta primer mix, a second PCR ran for roughly 7 to 12 cycles. TCRdb recomputed calls from the 5' RACE reads with MiXCR, one row per CDR3 protein. Found here are about 1.5 million distinct CDR3 sequences, roughly two fifths of them singletons; the top ten hold over 3.5%. The sequencing sample was made of blood. The receptors come from a woman younger than 35 in good health.

The V gene is TRBV27, the J gene TRBJ2-2; 11 nucleotides match TRBD1. The CDR3 loop spans 14 amino acids. V lost 6 bases, J lost 7 bases, and 4 bases stayed unmatched. The V gene's germline CDR1 is MNHEY and CDR2 SMNVEV (reference sequence). The CDR3 sequence is CASRGQGAGGELFF. DNA of the CDR3: TGTGCCAGCAGAGGACAGGGGGCGGGCGGGGAGCTGTTTTTT.

This clonotype was counted between two and nine times. The V and J genes are TRBV28 and TRBJ1-6, with 10 bases that match TRBD1. V lost 7 bases and J lost 7; bases outside the gene matches: 13. Germline values: CDR1 MDHEN, CDR2 SYDVKM. The CDR3 is made up of 17 amino acids. CDR3 in amino acids: CASTTGTGVIWNSPLHF. CDR3 nucleotide sequence: TGTGCCAGCACCACCGGGACAGGGGTAATTTGGAATTCACCCCTCCACTTT.

This clonotype showed up just once. The chain couples TRBV27 to TRBJ2-3; either TRBD1 or TRBD2 may supply D (5 bases each). There are 16 residues in the CDR3. V gave up 3 bases and J gave up 3 bases, with 16 bases separating them. Germline CDR1 reads MNHEY; CDR2 reads SMNVEV (reference sequence). CDR3 coding DNA: TGTGCCAGCAGTTTTGGGCTCCGGGACGTGACAGATACGCAGTATTTT. Translated: CASSFGLRDVTDTQYF.

In its sample, this clonotype was seen a few times. The DNA of the CDR3 is TGTGCCAGCAGCGGGACTAGCGGGGACTACAATGAGCAGTTCTTC. It is translated as CASSGTSGDYNEQFF. This chain joins TRBV9 and TRBJ2-1; TRBD2 matches at 12 bases. The CDR3 loop spans 15 amino acids. The germline CDR1 and CDR2 sequences are SGDLS and YYNGEE. V shed 3 bases, J shed 3 bases, and the junction held 1 base outside the gene matches.

This clonotype was observed a handful of times. V usage is TRBV12-3 or TRBV12-4 and J usage is TRBJ2-7; D is undetermined. The CDR3 runs to 13 residues. Trimming cost V 6 bases and J 0 bases, with 9 bases left between them. In DNA, the CDR3 is TGTGCCAGCAGCCTATGGGTCTCCTACGAGCAGTACTTC. Protein sequence: CASSLWVSYEQYF.

The J gene is TRBJ2-7, the V gene TRBV10-1, with D possibly being TRBD1 or TRBD2 (5 bases each). The CDR3 totals 15 residues. V was trimmed by 0 bases and J by 4 bases, leaving 13 bases between them. Germline CDR1 is WNHNN and CDR2 is SYGVQD (reference sequence). The CDR3 here is CASSESGRSTYEQYF. CDR3 in DNA: TGCGCCAGCAGTGAGTCGGGACGTAGTACTTACGAGCAGTACTTC.

The CDR3 DNA follows: TGTGCCAGCAGTGAATGGACTAGTGCTGTTCGCACAGATACGCAGTATTTT. It codes for CASSEWTSAVRTDTQYF. V gene TRBV2 combines with J gene TRBJ2-3; 7 nucleotides line up with TRBD2. V shed 2 bases and J 1 base; nucleotides not matched to a gene: 9. The CDR3 spans 17 residues. Looked up from germline, CDR1 is SNHLY and CDR2 is FYNNEI. The full variable domain, its missing parts supplied by reference TRBV2 and TRBJ2-3, is EPEVTQTPSHQVTQMGQEVILRCVPISNHLYFYWYRQILGQKVEFLVSFYNNEISEKSEIFDDQFSVERPDGSNFTLKIRSTKLEDSAMYFCASSEWTSAVRTDTQYFGPGTRLTVL.

This chain connects TRBV13 to TRBJ1-1; D call uncertain. Germline-derived CDR1 and CDR2 are PRHDT and FYEKMQ (reference sequence). This CDR3 contains 15 residues. Between the trimmed V and J ends, which lost 5 bases and 0 bases, there was a span of 13 bases. CDR3 region: CASSLPPGLNTEAFF. CDR3 nucleotides: TGTGCCAGCAGCCTCCCCCCGGGGTTGAACACTGAAGCTTTCTTT.

This clonotype was seen more than once but under ten times. This chain joins TRBV20-1 and TRBJ2-7; 9 bases map to TRBD1. V shed 5 bases and J 4 bases; nucleotides not matched to a gene: 12. The germline CDR1 and CDR2 sequences are DFQATT and SNEGSKA (reference sequence). The length of the CDR3 is 15 residues. The CDR3 is CSARNRGPSGYEQYF. The CDR3 nucleotides are TGCAGTGCTCGAAACAGGGGGCCATCCGGATACGAGCAGTACTTC.

This clonotype was found a few times. The chain joins TRBV30 to TRBJ1-4, with 7 bases that match TRBD1. The ends lost 0 bases at V and 7 bases at J; junction bases unmatched: 8. From germline, CDR1 is GTSNPN and CDR2 SVGIG (reference sequence). CDR3 length equals 15 residues. In DNA form, the CDR3 reads TGTGCCTGGAGTGTACAGGGGTGGCGTTTTGAAAAACTGTTTTTT. It encodes CAWSVQGWRFEKLFF. The full variable domain, its missing parts supplied by reference TRBV30 and TRBJ1-4, is SQTIHQWPATLVQPVGSPLSLECTVEGTSNPNLYWYRQAAGRGLQLLFYSVGIGQISSEVPQNLSASRPQDRQFILSSKKLLLSDSGFYLCAWSVQGWRFEKLFFGSGTQLSVL.

This clonotype was recorded a few times. The chain links TRBV15 to TRBJ2-1; 10 nucleotides agree with TRBD2. CDR3 length: 15 amino acids. V shed 4 bases, J shed 3 bases, and the junction held 3 bases outside the gene matches. In germline, CDR1 is LNHNV, CDR2 YYDKDF (reference sequence). CDR3 loop: CATSITSGVYNEQFF. CDR3 in DNA: TGTGCCACCAGCATAACTAGCGGGGTCTACAATGAGCAGTTCTTC.